The 2 T cell receptor beta chains listed next were all sequenced from one sample in a study of Graves' ophthalmopathy and Graves' hyperthyroidism (dated by TCRdb to about 2018). The instrument was an Illumina HiSeq 2000. For repertoire sequencing, TCR beta CDR3 regions were amplified from RNA transcripts. HTBI primers and the Qiagen OneStep RT-PCR kit were used in a first-round RT-PCR, which was followed by a second-round multiplex PCR, size selection and purification. The raw public data were reprocessed by TCRdb itself: fastp quality trimming at Q25, MiXCR clonotype calling, in-frame beta chains only. Each record represents a unique CDR3 protein, reported with the most common genes and DNA among its rows. For this sample there are 600,000 to 950,000 distinct CDR3 sequences; roughly two fifths appear just once. 35% to 55% of the sample goes to the ten largest clones. The sequenced sample consisted of peripheral blood. The receptors shown here come from an adult man with Graves' ophthalmopathy.

The chain couples TRBV2 to TRBJ1-2, with 8 bases that match TRBD1. The ends lost 6 bases at V and 6 bases at J; junction bases unmatched: 12. Germline CDR1 reads SNHLY; CDR2 reads FYNNEI. This CDR3 has 15 residues. The CDR3 DNA sequence: TGTGCCAGCAGCGACAGGGGAGGGAGGGCCCATGGCTACACCTTC. Residues: CASSDRGGRAHGYTF.

This clonotype was recorded at least ten times. The chain couples TRBV7-9 to TRBJ1-1; D is unclear. This CDR3 region has 15 residues. Germline values: CDR1 SEHNR, CDR2 FQNEAQ (reference sequence). V gave up 0 bases and J gave up 0 bases, with 8 bases separating them. The CDR3 loop is CASSLANTMNTEAFF. CDR3 DNA sequence: TGTGCCAGCAGCTTAGCTAATACAATGAACACTGAAGCTTTCTTT.